Following are 19 T cell receptor beta chains from one sample sequenced in a study of T cell responses to AZD1222 COVID-19 vaccine. The data were produced by immunoSEQ multiplex PCR, yet TCRdb's version contains in-frame clones alone and is incomplete. The sample lists roughly 100,000 clones, around 82% occurring once. The sample here was peripheral blood, taken on day 0 of AZD1222 vaccination. Receptors were obtained from an adult in good health.

In DNA form, the CDR3 reads TGTGCCAGCATGAGGCTGAACACTGAAGCTTTCTTT. Its protein is CASMRLNTEAFF. J is TRBJ1-1 and V is TRBV28; no reliable D call. There are 12 residues in the CDR3. CDR1 is MDHEN, CDR2 SYDVKM, per germline. V lost 7 bases, J lost 0 bases, and 6 bases lay in between.

The V and J genes are TRBV29-1 and TRBJ1-1; possible D gene TRBD1, 6 bases. CDR3 length equals 13 residues. The ends were cut back, 5 bases at V and 4 bases at J, with 14 bases in the middle. Germline V lookup: CDR1 SQVTM, CDR2 ANQGSEA. This chain's CDR3 is CSVYGQPRTEAFF. As DNA, the CDR3 is TGCAGCGTTTATGGACAGCCGCGCACTGAAGCTTTCTTT.

As DNA, the CDR3 is TGTGCCACCAGCAGAACCGGGACAGGGTCCTACAATGAGCAGTTCTTC. It specifies CATSRTGTGSYNEQFF. The chain uses TRBV15 and TRBJ2-1, with 9 bases that match TRBD1. CDR1 and CDR2 from the germline V gene are LNHNV and YYDKDF (reference sequence). V dropped 2 bases and J dropped 1; count of bases not matched to a gene: 3. This CDR3 region has 16 residues.

The chain joins TRBV18 to TRBJ1-5, with TRBD1 matching 11 bases. Germline V lookup: CDR1 KGHSH, CDR2 LQKENI. The CDR3 spans 16 residues. Unmatched junction bases numbered 9, after V lost 5 bases and J lost 6 bases. CDR3 nucleotides: TGTGCCAGCTCAAACTCCGGGACAGGGGGGGGTCAGCCCCAGCATTTT. Its translation is CASSNSGTGGGQPQHF.

The chain uses TRBV6-5 and TRBJ2-3; no definite D call. The germline V gene encodes CDR1 MNHEY and CDR2 SVGAGI. This CDR3 region has 15 residues. Trimming left V 7 bases short and J 1 base short, with 15 bases between. CDR3 DNA sequence: TGTGCCAGCACCCCGGCGTCTACCCGCACAGATACGCAGTATTTT. Protein sequence: CASTPASTRTDTQYF.

The rearrangement links TRBV4-3 to TRBJ1-5, with TRBD1 as a possible D gene (5 bases). Trimming removed 0 bases at V and 0 bases at J, with 6 bases between. The CDR3 consists of 15 residues. Germline loops: CDR1 LGHNA, CDR2 YSLEER. In DNA form, the CDR3 reads TGCGCCAGCAGCCAAGAGAGGGGTAGCAATCAGCCCCAGCATTTT. Translating it yields CASSQERGSNQPQHF.

Remarks on this clone: Other DNA sequences in this specimen translate into the identical CDR3. This sequence joins TRBV6-5 and TRBJ2-2; D call uncertain. The germline V gene has CDR1 MNHEY and CDR2 SVGAGI. Trimming took 2 bases from V and 4 from J, leaving 8 bases between them. This CDR3 is built from 14 residues. The CDR3 sequence: CASSYGLGTGELFF. CDR3 coding DNA: TGTGCCAGCAGTTACGGTTTGGGCACCGGGGAGCTGTTTTTT.

The chain is built from TRBV7-2 and TRBJ1-3; D possibly corresponds to TRBD1 (5 bases). Trimming pared 1 base from V and 0 bases from J, leaving 10 bases between. Germline-derived CDR1 and CDR2 are SGHTA and FQGNSA. CDR3 length: 16 amino acids. The DNA for the CDR3 is TGTGCCAGCAGCTTAGGATTACAGGCCTCTGGAAACACCATATATTTT. Translated, it gives CASSLGLQASGNTIYF. The full variable domain, its missing parts supplied by reference TRBV7-2 and TRBJ1-3, is GAGVSQSPSNKVTEKGKDVELRCDPISGHTALYWYRQSLGQGLEFLIYFQGNSAPDKSGLPSDRFSAERTGGSVSTLTIQRTQQEDSAVYLCASSLGLQASGNTIYFGEGSWLTVV.

V gene TRBV11-3 combines with J gene TRBJ2-3, with D possibly being TRBD2 (6 bases). Germline CDR1 and CDR2: SGHNT and YENEEA. V lost 10 bases, J lost 3 bases, and 17 bases lay in between. The CDR3 sequence is 14 residues long. CDR3 region: CAIRAGTATDTQYF. The CDR3 nucleotides read TGTGCCATCCGGGCGGGGACGGCGACAGATACGCAGTATTTT. The whole variable domain, filled in from reference TRBV11-3 and TRBJ2-3, reads EAGVVQSPRYKIIEKKQPVAFWCNPISGHNTLYWYLQNLGQGPELLIRYENEEAVDDSQLPKDRFSAERLKGVDSTLKIQPAELGDSAVYLCAIRAGTATDTQYFGPGTRLTVL.

The rearrangement joins TRBV14 to TRBJ1-1; D may be TRBD1 (5 bases). Between the trimmed V and J ends, which lost 0 bases and 7 bases, there was a span of 6 bases. CDR3 length: 12 residues. Germline CDR1 is SGHDN and CDR2 is FVKESK. The CDR3 protein is CASSQERGEAFF. As DNA, the CDR3 is TGTGCCAGCAGCCAAGAAAGGGGTGAAGCTTTCTTT.

The DNA of the CDR3 is TGTGCCAGCTCACCGAATTCAGGGATAGGGACCACTGAAGCTTTCTTT. Protein sequence: CASSPNSGIGTTEAFF. The chain recombines TRBV18 with TRBJ1-1; TRBD1 might be the D (5 bases). The CDR3 has 16 residues. CDR1 is KGHSH, CDR2 LQKENI, per germline. The V gene lost 3 bases and the J gene lost 4 bases, with 18 bases spanning the gap.

The chain recombines TRBV7-8 with TRBJ1-1; D remains unclear. Germline-derived CDR1 and CDR2 are SGHVS and FQNEAQ. The V end lost 5 bases, the J end lost 3 bases, and 4 bases lay between the germline ends. The CDR3 is 11 residues long. The CDR3 sequence: CASSRDTEAFF. DNA of the CDR3: TGTGCCAGCAGCCGTGACACTGAAGCTTTCTTT.

The chain links TRBV5-1 to TRBJ1-1; 9 nucleotides match TRBD1. CDR1 is SGHRS, CDR2 YFSETQ, per germline. V lost 1 base to trimming and J lost 4 bases; unmatched junction nucleotides: 8. The CDR3 consists of 16 residues. CDR3 DNA sequence: TGCGCCAGCAGCTTGCGGACAGGGGTGTTGAGCACTGAAGCTTTCTTT. Translation gives CASSLRTGVLSTEAFF.

The chain is built from TRBV28 and TRBJ2-2, with 10 bases aligning to TRBD2. Germline CDR1 is MDHEN and CDR2 is SYDVKM. This CDR3 spans 15 amino acids. With V trimmed by 2 bases and J by 6 bases, 3 bases remained unmatched. This CDR3 is CASSLPLAGAGELFF. CDR3 in DNA: TGTGCCAGCAGTTTACCCCTAGCGGGAGCCGGGGAGCTGTTTTTT.

The J gene is TRBJ2-5, the V gene TRBV12-3 or TRBV12-4; D perhaps matches TRBD2 (5 bases). V lost 1 base to trimming and J lost 5 bases, with 8 bases between them. The CDR3 extends over 13 amino acids. CDR3 sequence (DNA): TGTGCCAGCAGTTTAGGGCGGGTTGAGACCCAGTACTTC. It yields the protein CASSLGRVETQYF.

The chain is built from TRBV11-3 and TRBJ1-3, with 7 bases matching TRBD1. CDR3 size: 15 residues. After removal of 5 bases from V and 0 bases from J, the junction contained 4 bases not matched to a gene. The germline V gene has CDR1 SGHNT and CDR2 YENEEA. The CDR3 sequence: CASSRQGASGNTIYF. The CDR3, as DNA: TGTGCCAGCAGCCGACAGGGCGCCTCTGGAAACACCATATATTTT.

V gene TRBV7-2 combines with J gene TRBJ2-2, with 7 bases aligning to TRBD2. In germline, CDR1 is SGHTA, CDR2 FQGNSA. CDR3 size: 15 residues. Trimming took 5 bases from V and 4 from J; bases not matched to a gene: 7. The CDR3 DNA is TGTGCCAGCAGCATTAGCGGGCAGAGCACCGGGGAGCTGTTTTTT. Encoded protein: CASSISGQSTGELFF.

This rearrangement joins TRBV7-2 to TRBJ2-3, with D tentatively TRBD2 (7 bases). Per germline, CDR1 SGHTA and CDR2 FQGNSA. CDR3 length: 13 residues. CDR3 bases: TGTGCTGGGGGGGCAGAGTTCACAGATACGCAGTATTTT. It encodes CAGGAEFTDTQYF.

V usage is TRBV5-6 and J usage is TRBJ1-1, with TRBD1 as a possible D gene (6 bases). Germline V gene data show CDR1 as SGHDT and CDR2 as YYEEEE. The CDR3 consists of 15 residues. Trimming took off 0 bases at V and 3 bases at J, with 12 bases between the two ends. The CDR3 sequence: CASSLAGTRYTEAFF. For the CDR3, the DNA is TGTGCCAGCAGCTTGGCCGGGACACGGTACACTGAAGCTTTCTTT.